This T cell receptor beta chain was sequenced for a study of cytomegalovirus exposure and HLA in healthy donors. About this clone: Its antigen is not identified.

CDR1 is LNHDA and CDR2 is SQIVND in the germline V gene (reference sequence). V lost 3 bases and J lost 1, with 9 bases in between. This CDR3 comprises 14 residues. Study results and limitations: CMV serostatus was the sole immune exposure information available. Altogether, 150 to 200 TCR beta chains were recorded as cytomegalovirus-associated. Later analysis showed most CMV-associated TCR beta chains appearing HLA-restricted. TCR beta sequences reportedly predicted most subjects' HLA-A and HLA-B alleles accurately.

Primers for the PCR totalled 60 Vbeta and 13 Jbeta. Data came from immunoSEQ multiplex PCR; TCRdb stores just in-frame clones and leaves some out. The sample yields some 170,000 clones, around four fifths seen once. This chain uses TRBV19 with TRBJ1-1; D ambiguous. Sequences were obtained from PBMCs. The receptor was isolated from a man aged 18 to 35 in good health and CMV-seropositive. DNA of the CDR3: TGTGCCAGTAGTATCTTAATGGCGAACACTGAAGCTTTCTTT. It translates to CASSILMANTEAFF.